These 22 T cell receptor beta chains originate from one sample sequenced in a study of shared clonotypes between healthy human individuals. Repertoires were generated with immunoSEQ multiplex PCR, while TCRdb's copy carries only in-frame clones and drops some. The sample carries about 360,000 clones, roughly 80% recorded once. Sequencing was carried out using memory CD4+ T cells sorted from blood. The subset denotes: CD45RA-negative fraction. Every receptor here comes from a man aged 30 to 45 in good health.

This chain links TRBV11-3 with TRBJ2-1, with a tentative D call TRBD2 (6 bases). This CDR3 is 17 amino acids long. Germline V gene sequence: CDR1 SGHNT, CDR2 YENEEA. Trimming left V 1 base short and J 3 bases short, with 16 bases between. The CDR3 nucleotides read TGTGCCAGCAGCTTAGGGGGGGTAGACAGATTCTACAATGAGCAGTTCTTC. Translation: CASSLGGVDRFYNEQFF.

The table lists this clone with a few counts. This chain connects TRBV13 to TRBJ2-3; 7 bases match TRBD2. Looked up from germline, CDR1 is PRHDT and CDR2 is FYEKMQ (reference sequence). The CDR3 consists of 16 residues. With 5 bases clipped from V and 3 bases from J, the junction kept 11 bases outside the gene matches. CDR3 bases: TGTGCCAGCAGCGATTCTCGCCGGGGAGGGACAGATACGCAGTATTTT. It is translated as CASSDSRRGGTDTQYF.

V gene TRBV2 combines with J gene TRBJ1-6, with 10 bases lining up with TRBD1. This CDR3 has 15 amino acids. CDR1 SNHLY and CDR2 FYNNEI come from the germline V gene. The V gene end was trimmed by 5 bases and the J gene end by 10 bases; junction bases not matched to a gene: 8. The DNA for the CDR3 is TGTGCCAGCAGTAAGCGACAGGGGGCGAACTCACCCCTCCACTTT. Its protein is CASSKRQGANSPLHF.

The V and J genes are TRBV6-1 and TRBJ1-4; TRBD1 might be the D (6 bases). V lost 6 bases to trimming and J lost 3 bases, with 14 bases between them. Germline V gene data show CDR1 as MNHNS and CDR2 as SASEGT. This CDR3 is built from 15 residues. The CDR3 nucleotides are TGTGCCAGCAGCCGAGGCGCAGGGGCTAATGAAAAACTGTTTTTT. It translates to CASSRGAGANEKLFF.

The gene calls are TRBV6-6 and TRBJ2-1; perhaps TRBD2 as D (5 bases). The CDR3 spans 14 residues. Germline CDR1 and CDR2: MNHNY and SVGAGI (reference sequence). Between the trimmed V and J ends, which lost 6 bases and 0 bases, there was a span of 9 bases. CDR3 sequence: CASSLEGSYNEQFF. CDR3 DNA sequence: TGTGCCAGCAGCTTAGAGGGCTCCTACAATGAGCAGTTCTTC.

The chain links TRBV19 to TRBJ1-1; 8 nucleotides line up with TRBD1. J was trimmed by 6 bases and V by 6 bases; bases with no gene match: 3. The CDR3 has 12 amino acids. Germline V gives CDR1 LNHDA, CDR2 SQIVND (reference sequence). DNA for the CDR3: TGTGCCAGTAGGGACAGGGCTTCTGAAGCTTTCTTT. It specifies CASRDRASEAFF.

CDR3: CASSLDRGVISYEQYF. CDR3 DNA sequence: TGTGCCAGCAGCTTGGACAGGGGCGTAATATCCTACGAGCAGTACTTC. V is TRBV5-6 and J is TRBJ2-7, with 7 bases identical to TRBD1. V shed 0 bases, J shed 1 base, and the junction held 7 bases outside the gene matches. CDR3 length: 16 residues. Germline V gene sequence: CDR1 SGHDT, CDR2 YYEEEE.

The V gene is TRBV2, the J gene TRBJ1-5; D uncertain. V lost 4 bases and J lost 6, with 10 bases in between. Germline V gene lookup returns CDR1 SNHLY and CDR2 FYNNEI. The CDR3 extends over 13 amino acids. This chain's CDR3 is CASSAQRVQPQHF. The CDR3, as DNA: TGTGCCAGCAGTGCTCAGAGAGTTCAGCCCCAGCATTTT.

V usage is TRBV2 and J usage is TRBJ2-1; 7 nucleotides agree with TRBD2. This CDR3 spans 12 amino acids. With V trimmed by 6 bases and J by 8 bases, 4 bases remained unmatched. The germline gives CDR1 SNHLY, CDR2 FYNNEI. CDR3 region: CASRGLFDEQFF. The CDR3 DNA reads as TGTGCCAGCAGGGGACTATTCGATGAGCAGTTCTTC.

This sequence joins TRBV11-2 and TRBJ2-5, with 8 positions matching TRBD1. This CDR3 comprises 15 residues. Germline-derived CDR1 and CDR2 are SGHAT and FQNNGV. With 0 bases clipped from V and 2 bases from J, the junction kept 2 bases outside the gene matches. As DNA, the CDR3 is TGTGCCAGCAGCTTAGAACGGACAGGGCAAGAGACCCAGTACTTC. Residues: CASSLERTGQETQYF.

The J gene is TRBJ1-1, the V gene TRBV13; 8 nucleotides line up with TRBD1. This CDR3 region has 13 residues. V dropped 5 bases and J dropped 6; count of bases not matched to a gene: 5. Germline assignment: CDR1 PRHDT and CDR2 FYEKMQ (reference sequence). Here the CDR3 DNA reads TGTGCCAGCAGCCGAACAGGGGGGTCTGAAGCTTTCTTT. It translates to CASSRTGGSEAFF.

Comment on this clone: A much larger clone sits a single nucleotide away, making a read error possible. This CDR3 is also generated by other DNA sequences in the sample. The rearrangement joins TRBV18 to TRBJ1-2; no firm D call. The germline V gene encodes CDR1 KGHSH and CDR2 LQKENI. CDR3 length: 14 residues. Trimming cost V 6 bases and J 4 bases, with 15 bases left between them. The CDR3 region is CASSPEADLYGYTF. CDR3 DNA: TGTGCCAGCTCCCCAGAGGCGGACCTCTATGGCTACACCTTC.

V and J are TRBV18 and TRBJ1-2; 10 bases are shared with TRBD1. V gave up 4 bases and J gave up 1 base; unmatched junction bases: 9. The germline V gene has CDR1 KGHSH and CDR2 LQKENI. The CDR3 is 17 amino acids. This CDR3 is CASSQRDRGPLNYGYTF. The CDR3, as DNA: TGTGCCAGCTCACAAAGGGACAGGGGCCCTCTTAACTATGGCTACACCTTC.

This clone occurred a few times. The rearrangement links TRBV29-1 to TRBJ1-2, with D possibly TRBD1 on 5 matching bases. Germline lookup yields CDR1 SQVTM and CDR2 ANQGSEA. This CDR3 is 11 amino acids long. Trimming pared 4 bases from V and 7 bases from J, leaving 10 bases between. CDR3 in DNA: TGCAGCGTTGGGGAGACAGCTGGCTACACCTTC. Amino acid sequence: CSVGETAGYTF.

The chain uses TRBV19 and TRBJ2-1, with D unclear. This CDR3 contains 14 residues. Per germline, CDR1 LNHDA and CDR2 SQIVND (reference sequence). The ends were cut back, 5 bases at V and 9 bases at J, with 17 bases in the middle. The CDR3 DNA is TGTGCCAGTAGTCCTCGTGGGATTGTTGGTGAGCAGTTCTTC. Translating gives CASSPRGIVGEQFF. The variable domain in full, with the rest retrieved from reference TRBV19 and TRBJ2-1, is DGGITQSPKYLFRKEGQNVTLSCEQNLNHDAMYWYRQDPGQGLRLIYYSQIVNDFQKGDIAEGYSVSREKKESFPLTVTSAQKNPTAFYLCASSPRGIVGEQFFGPGTRLTVL.

The chain links TRBV19 to TRBJ1-1; 9 bases agree with TRBD1. The CDR3 contains 13 residues. CDR1 and CDR2 (germline): LNHDA, SQIVND (reference sequence). After removal of 5 bases from V and 11 bases from J, the junction contained 9 bases not matched to a gene. The CDR3 protein is CASSGQGLLVAFF. CDR3 nucleotide sequence: TGTGCCAGTAGTGGACAGGGGTTGTTGGTGGCTTTCTTT.

The rearrangement joins TRBV5-1 to TRBJ1-2; D may be TRBD1 (6 bases). Per the germline V gene, CDR1 is SGHRS and CDR2 is YFSETQ. The CDR3 spans 14 residues. Trimming removed 0 bases from V and 8 bases from J, with 14 bases in between. CDR3 DNA sequence: TGCGCCAGCAGCTTGGCACGGGACACCTTGGGCTACACCTTC. This sequence encodes CASSLARDTLGYTF.

The V gene is TRBV30, the J gene TRBJ1-1; no definite D call. This CDR3 has 14 amino acids. Germline CDR1 reads GTSNPN; CDR2 reads SVGIG (reference sequence). V lost 0 bases, J lost 3 bases, and 11 bases lay in between. CDR3 coding DNA: TGTGCCTGGAGTGTATCGGATCTCGACACTGAAGCTTTCTTT. Protein product: CAWSVSDLDTEAFF.

The J gene is TRBJ2-3, the V gene TRBV5-1, with 7 positions matching TRBD1. With 3 bases clipped from V and 0 bases from J, the junction kept 7 bases outside the gene matches. Per the germline V gene, CDR1 is SGHRS and CDR2 is YFSETQ. CDR3 length: 16 amino acids. In DNA form, the CDR3 reads TGCGCCAGCAGCTCGGGGACAGACTCTAGCACAGATACGCAGTATTTT. It is translated as CASSSGTDSSTDTQYF. Together with reference TRBV5-1 and TRBJ2-3, the CDR3 gives the full variable domain: KAGVTQTPRYLIKTRGQQVTLSCSPISGHRSVSWYQQTPGQGLQFLFEYFSETQRNKGNFPGRFSGRQFSNSRSEMNVSTLELGDSALYLCASSSGTDSSTDTQYFGPGTRLTVL.

The V and J genes are TRBV2 and TRBJ1-5; maybe TRBD1 (6 bases). The germline V gene encodes CDR1 SNHLY and CDR2 FYNNEI. This CDR3 is 14 amino acids long. The ends were cut back, 2 bases at V and 7 bases at J, with 12 bases in the middle. The CDR3 DNA sequence: TGTGCCAGCAGTGAAAGGGGGGGCAGGCAGCCCCAGCATTTT. This encodes CASSERGGRQPQHF.

The table lists this clone with a few counts. The chain uses TRBV5-8 and TRBJ1-1; D is unclear. The CDR3 has 16 residues. V lost 1 base and J lost 0, with 13 bases in between. Germline CDR1 SGHTS, CDR2 YDEGEE. The chain's CDR3 is CASSLFAGIVNTEAFF. CDR3 coding DNA: TGTGCCAGCAGCTTGTTTGCCGGGATTGTGAACACTGAAGCTTTCTTT. The full variable domain, completed using reference TRBV5-8 and TRBJ1-1, is EAGVTQSPTHLIKTRGQQATLRCSPISGHTSVYWYQQALGLGLQFLLWYDEGEERNRGNFPPRFSGRQFPNYSSELNVNALELEDSALYLCASSLFAGIVNTEAFFGQGTRLTVV.

The V call is TRBV4-1, the J call TRBJ1-4; D remains unclear. Per the germline V gene, CDR1 is MGHRA and CDR2 is YSYEKL. V shed 4 bases and J shed 3 bases, with 9 bases lying between them. There are 14 residues in the CDR3. The DNA of the CDR3 is TGCGCCAGCAGCCTCCTGGCGGCTAATGAAAAACTGTTTTTT. Amino acids: CASSLLAANEKLFF.